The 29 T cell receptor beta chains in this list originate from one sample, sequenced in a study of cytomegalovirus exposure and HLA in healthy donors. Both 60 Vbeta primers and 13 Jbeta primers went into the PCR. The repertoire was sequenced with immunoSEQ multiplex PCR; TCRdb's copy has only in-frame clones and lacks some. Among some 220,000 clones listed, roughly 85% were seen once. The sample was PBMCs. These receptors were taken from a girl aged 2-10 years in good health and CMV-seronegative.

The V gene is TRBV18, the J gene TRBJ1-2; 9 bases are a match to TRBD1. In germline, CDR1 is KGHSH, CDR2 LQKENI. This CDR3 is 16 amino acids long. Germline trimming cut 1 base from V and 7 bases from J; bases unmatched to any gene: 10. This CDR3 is CASSPLGTGSGAGYTF. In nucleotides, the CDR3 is TGTGCCAGCTCACCACTGGGGACAGGGTCCGGAGCTGGCTACACCTTC.

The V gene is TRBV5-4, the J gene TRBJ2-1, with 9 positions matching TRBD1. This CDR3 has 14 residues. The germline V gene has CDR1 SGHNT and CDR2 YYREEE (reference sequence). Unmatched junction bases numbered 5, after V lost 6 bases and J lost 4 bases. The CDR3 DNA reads TGTGCCAGCAACCGGGACAGGGCATACAATGAGCAGTTCTTC. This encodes CASNRDRAYNEQFF. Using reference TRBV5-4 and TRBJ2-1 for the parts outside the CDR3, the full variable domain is ETGVTQSPTHLIKTRGQQVTLRCSSQSGHNTVSWYQQALGQGPQFIFQYYREEENGRGNFPPRFSGLQFPNYSSELNVNALELDDSALYLCASNRDRAYNEQFFGPGTRLTVL.

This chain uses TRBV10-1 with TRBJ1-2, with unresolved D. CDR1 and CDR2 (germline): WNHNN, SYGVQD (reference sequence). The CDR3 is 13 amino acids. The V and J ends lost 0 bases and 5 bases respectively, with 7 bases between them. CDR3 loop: CASSESRFYGYTF. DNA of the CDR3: TGCGCCAGCAGTGAGTCGAGATTTTATGGCTACACCTTC.

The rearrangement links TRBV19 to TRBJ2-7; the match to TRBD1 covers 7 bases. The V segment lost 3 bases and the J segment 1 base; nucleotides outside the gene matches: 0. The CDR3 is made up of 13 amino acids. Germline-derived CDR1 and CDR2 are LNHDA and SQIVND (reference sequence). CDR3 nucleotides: TGTGCCAGTAGTATGGGACAGTCCTACGAGCAGTACTTC. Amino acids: CASSMGQSYEQYF.

This chain's CDR3 is CASSFGGRSTDTQYF. CDR3 coding DNA: TGTGCCAGCAGCTTTGGCGGGAGGAGCACAGATACGCAGTATTTT. The chain recombines TRBV5-8 with TRBJ2-3, with 8 bases matching TRBD2. CDR3 length equals 15 residues. CDR1 and CDR2 (germline): SGHTS, YDEGEE. Unmatched junction bases numbered 2, after V lost 2 bases and J lost 0 bases.

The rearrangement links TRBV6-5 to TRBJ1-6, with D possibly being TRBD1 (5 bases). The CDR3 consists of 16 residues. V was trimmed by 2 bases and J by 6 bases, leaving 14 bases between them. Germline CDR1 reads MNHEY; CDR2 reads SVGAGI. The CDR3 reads CASSYQGSVSNSPLHF. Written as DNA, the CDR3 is TGTGCCAGCAGTTACCAGGGCTCAGTTAGTAATTCACCCCTCCACTTT.

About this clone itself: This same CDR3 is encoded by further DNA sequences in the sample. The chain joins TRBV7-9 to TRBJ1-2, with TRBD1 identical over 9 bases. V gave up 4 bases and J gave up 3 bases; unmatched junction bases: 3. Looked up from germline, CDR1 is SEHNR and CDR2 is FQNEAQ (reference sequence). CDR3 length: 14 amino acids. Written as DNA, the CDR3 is TGTGCCAGCAGCTCGGGACAGGGTGACTATGGCTACACCTTC. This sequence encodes CASSSGQGDYGYTF.

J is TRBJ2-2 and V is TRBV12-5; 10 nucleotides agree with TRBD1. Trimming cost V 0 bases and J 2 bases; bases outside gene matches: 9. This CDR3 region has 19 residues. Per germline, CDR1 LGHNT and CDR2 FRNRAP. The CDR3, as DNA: TGTGCTAGTGGTTTGGTACACCGGGACAGGGGCCCTAACACCGGGGAGCTGTTTTTT. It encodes CASGLVHRDRGPNTGELFF.

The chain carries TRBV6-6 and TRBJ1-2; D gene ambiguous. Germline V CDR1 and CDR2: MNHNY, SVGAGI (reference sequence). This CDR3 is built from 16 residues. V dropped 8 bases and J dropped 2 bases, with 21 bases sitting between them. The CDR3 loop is CASPIGVWSLNYGYTF. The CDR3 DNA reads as TGTGCCAGCCCGATCGGGGTGTGGAGCCTAAACTATGGCTACACCTTC.

The DNA of the CDR3 is TGTGCCAGCAGCTTGTTTTCTCGTGCGCAGTATTTT. This gives the protein CASSLFSRAQYF. The J gene is TRBJ2-3, the V gene TRBV5-4; D ambiguous. Germline loops: CDR1 SGHNT, CDR2 YYREEE (reference sequence). The CDR3 is 12 residues long. The V and J ends lost 1 base and 10 bases respectively, with 10 bases between them. Combining the CDR3 with reference TRBV5-4 and TRBJ2-3 gives the whole variable domain ETGVTQSPTHLIKTRGQQVTLRCSSQSGHNTVSWYQQALGQGPQFIFQYYREEENGRGNFPPRFSGLQFPNYSSELNVNALELDDSALYLCASSLFSRAQYFGPGTRLTVL.

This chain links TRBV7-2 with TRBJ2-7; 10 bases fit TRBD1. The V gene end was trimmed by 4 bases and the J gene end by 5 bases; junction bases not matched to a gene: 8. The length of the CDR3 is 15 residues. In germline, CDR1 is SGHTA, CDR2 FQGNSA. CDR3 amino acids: CASSWPGQGIDEQYF. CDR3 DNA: TGTGCCAGCAGCTGGCCGGGACAGGGGATCGACGAGCAGTACTTC.

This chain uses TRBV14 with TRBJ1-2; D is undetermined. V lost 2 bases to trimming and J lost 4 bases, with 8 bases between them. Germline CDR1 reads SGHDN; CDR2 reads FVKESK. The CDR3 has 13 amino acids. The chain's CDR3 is CASSQSGSYGYTF. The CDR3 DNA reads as TGTGCCAGCAGCCAATCAGGAAGCTATGGCTACACCTTC.

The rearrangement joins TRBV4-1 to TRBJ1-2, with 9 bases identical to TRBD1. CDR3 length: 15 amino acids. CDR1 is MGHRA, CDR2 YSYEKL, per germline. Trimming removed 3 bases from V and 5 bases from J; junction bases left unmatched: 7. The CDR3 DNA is TGCGCCAGCAGCCAGGGTACAGGGGGCTCTTATGGCTACACCTTC. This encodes CASSQGTGGSYGYTF.

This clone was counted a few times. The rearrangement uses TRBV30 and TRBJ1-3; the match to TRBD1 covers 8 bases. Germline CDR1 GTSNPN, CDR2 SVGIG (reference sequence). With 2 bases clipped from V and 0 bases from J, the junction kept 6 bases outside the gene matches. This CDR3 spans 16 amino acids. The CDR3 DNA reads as TGTGCCTGGAGTCCGGACAGGGATTCCTCTGGAAACACCATATATTTT. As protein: CAWSPDRDSSGNTIYF.

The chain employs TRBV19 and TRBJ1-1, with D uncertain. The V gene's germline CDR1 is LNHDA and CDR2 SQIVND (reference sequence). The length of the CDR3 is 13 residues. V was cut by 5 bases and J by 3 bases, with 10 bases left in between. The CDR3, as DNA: TGTGCCAGTAGTCTCTCCCCTGACACTGAAGCTTTCTTT. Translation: CASSLSPDTEAFF.

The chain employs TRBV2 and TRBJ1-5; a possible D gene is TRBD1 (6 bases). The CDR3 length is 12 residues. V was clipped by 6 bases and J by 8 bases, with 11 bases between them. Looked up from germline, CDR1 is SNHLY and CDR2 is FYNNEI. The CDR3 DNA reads TGTGCCAGCAGACTACAGGGAAAGCCCCAGCATTTT. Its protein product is CASRLQGKPQHF.

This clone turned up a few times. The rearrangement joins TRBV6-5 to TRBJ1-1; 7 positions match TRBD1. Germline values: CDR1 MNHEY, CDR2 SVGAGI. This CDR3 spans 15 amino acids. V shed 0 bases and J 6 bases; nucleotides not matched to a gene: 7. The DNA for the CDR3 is TGTGCCAGCAGTTACTCCGGCAGGGGGAGTTCTGAAGCTTTCTTT. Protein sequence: CASSYSGRGSSEAFF.

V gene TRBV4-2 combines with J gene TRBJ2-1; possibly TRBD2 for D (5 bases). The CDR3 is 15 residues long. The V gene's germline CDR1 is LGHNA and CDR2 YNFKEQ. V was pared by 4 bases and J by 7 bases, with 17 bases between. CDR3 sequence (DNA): TGTGCCAGCAGCCCCCGGGAAAAACACGGAAATGAGCAGTTCTTC. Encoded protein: CASSPREKHGNEQFF.

This CDR3 is CASSSQGHKNYGYTF. The CDR3 DNA follows: TGTGCCAGCAGCTCTCAGGGGCACAAGAACTATGGCTACACCTTC. The gene calls are TRBV7-9 and TRBJ1-2; possible D gene TRBD1, 6 bases. The germline gives CDR1 SEHNR, CDR2 FQNEAQ (reference sequence). The V gene lost 4 bases and the J gene lost 2 bases, with 14 bases spanning the gap. The CDR3 runs 15 residues.

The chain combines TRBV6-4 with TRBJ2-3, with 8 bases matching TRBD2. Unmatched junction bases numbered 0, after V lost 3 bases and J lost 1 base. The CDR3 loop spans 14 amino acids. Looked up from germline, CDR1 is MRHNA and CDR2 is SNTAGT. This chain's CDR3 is CASSERGGTDTQYF. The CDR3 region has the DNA TGTGCCAGCAGTGAGCGGGGGGGCACAGATACGCAGTATTTT.

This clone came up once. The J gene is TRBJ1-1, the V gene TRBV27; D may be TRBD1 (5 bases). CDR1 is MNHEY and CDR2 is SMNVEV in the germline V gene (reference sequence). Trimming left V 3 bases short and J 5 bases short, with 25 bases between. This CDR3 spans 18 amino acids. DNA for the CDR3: TGTGCCAGCAGTTTGTATTTCAGGCAGGGCGCCTTACGGACTGAAGCTTTCTTT. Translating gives CASSLYFRQGALRTEAFF.

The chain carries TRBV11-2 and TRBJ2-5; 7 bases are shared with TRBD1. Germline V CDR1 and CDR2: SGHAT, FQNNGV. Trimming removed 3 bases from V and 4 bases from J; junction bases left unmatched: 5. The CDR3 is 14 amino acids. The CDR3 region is CASSFRDSTETQYF. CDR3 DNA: TGTGCCAGCAGCTTCCGGGACAGTACAGAGACCCAGTACTTC.

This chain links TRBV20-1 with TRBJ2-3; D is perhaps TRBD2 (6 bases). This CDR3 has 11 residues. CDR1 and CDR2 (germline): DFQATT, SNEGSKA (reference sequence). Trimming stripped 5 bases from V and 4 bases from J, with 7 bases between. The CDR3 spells CSASSADTQYF. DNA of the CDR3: TGCAGTGCTTCTAGCGCAGATACGCAGTATTTT.

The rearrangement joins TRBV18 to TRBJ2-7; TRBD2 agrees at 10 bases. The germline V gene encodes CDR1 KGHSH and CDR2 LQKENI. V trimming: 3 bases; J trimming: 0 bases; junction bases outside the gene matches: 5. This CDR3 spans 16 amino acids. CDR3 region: CASSPLSGGTSYEQYF. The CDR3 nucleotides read TGTGCCAGCTCACCCCTTAGCGGGGGGACCTCCTACGAGCAGTACTTC. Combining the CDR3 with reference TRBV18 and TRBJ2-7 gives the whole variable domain NAGVMQNPRHLVRRRGQEARLRCSPMKGHSHVYWYRQLPEEGLKFMVYLQKENIIDESGMPKERFSAEFPKEGPSILRIQQVVRGDSAAYFCASSPLSGGTSYEQYFGPGTRLTVT.

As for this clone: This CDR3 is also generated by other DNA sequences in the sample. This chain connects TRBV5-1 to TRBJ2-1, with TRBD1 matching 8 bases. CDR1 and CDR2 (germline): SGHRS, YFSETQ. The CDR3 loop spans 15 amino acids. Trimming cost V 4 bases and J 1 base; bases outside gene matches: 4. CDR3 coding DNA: TGCGCCAGCAGCCTCCAGGGGGCGTCCTACAATGAGCAGTTCTTC. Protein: CASSLQGASYNEQFF. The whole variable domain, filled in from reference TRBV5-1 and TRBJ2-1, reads KAGVTQTPRYLIKTRGQQVTLSCSPISGHRSVSWYQQTPGQGLQFLFEYFSETQRNKGNFPGRFSGRQFSNSRSEMNVSTLELGDSALYLCASSLQGASYNEQFFGPGTRLTVL.

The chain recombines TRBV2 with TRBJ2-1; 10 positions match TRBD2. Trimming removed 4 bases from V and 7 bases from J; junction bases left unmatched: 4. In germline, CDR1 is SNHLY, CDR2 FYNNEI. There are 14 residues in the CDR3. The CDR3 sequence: CASSVPLAGNEQFF. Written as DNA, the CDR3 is TGTGCCAGCAGTGTCCCACTAGCGGGGAATGAGCAGTTCTTC.

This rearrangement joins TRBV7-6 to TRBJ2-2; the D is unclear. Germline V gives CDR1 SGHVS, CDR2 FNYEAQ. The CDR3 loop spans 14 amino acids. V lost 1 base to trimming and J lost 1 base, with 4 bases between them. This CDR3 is CASSLVGNTGELFF. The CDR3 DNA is TGTGCCAGCAGCTTAGTCGGGAACACCGGGGAGCTGTTTTTT. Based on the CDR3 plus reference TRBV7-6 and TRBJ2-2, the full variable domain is GAGVSQSPRYKVTKRGQDVALRCDPISGHVSLYWYRQALGQGPEFLTYFNYEAQQDKSGLPNDRFSAERPEGSISTLTIQRTEQRDSAMYRCASSLVGNTGELFFGEGSRLTVL.

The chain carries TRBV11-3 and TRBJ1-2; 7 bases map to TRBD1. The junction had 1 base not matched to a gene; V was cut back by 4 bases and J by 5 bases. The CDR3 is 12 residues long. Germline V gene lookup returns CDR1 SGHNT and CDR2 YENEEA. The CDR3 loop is CASSSGGYGYTF. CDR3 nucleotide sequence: TGTGCCAGCAGCTCAGGGGGTTATGGCTACACCTTC.

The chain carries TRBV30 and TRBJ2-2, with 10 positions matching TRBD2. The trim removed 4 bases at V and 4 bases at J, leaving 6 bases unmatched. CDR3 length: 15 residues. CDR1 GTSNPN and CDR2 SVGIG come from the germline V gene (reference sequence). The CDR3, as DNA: TGTGCCTGGAAGAGCGGGGGGGATGTCACCGGGGAGCTGTTTTTT. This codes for CAWKSGGDVTGELFF.